This entry lists 2 T cell receptor beta chains sequenced from one sample in a study of a mutant IDH1 vaccine in newly diagnosed glioma (dated by TCRdb to about 2021). Their cognate antigens are unknown. The sample's time point label, decoded: week 35, safety follow-up. Every vaccine dose consisted of 300 ug of a 20-mer mutant IDH1 peptide in Montanide, administered subcutaneously together with topical imiquimod. Library preparation was by the immunoSEQ multiplex PCR assay. Entries here come from immuneACCESS through TCRdb and include only in-frame sequences with V and J called. Some clones fail to appear in such tables; in the studies checked, an unresolved V gene covers under half of the shortfall, and the cause of the remainder is unknown. Across this sample there are 30,000 to 40,000 clones, with around 80% seen only once. The ten biggest clones cover about 3.2% of the sample. Source: PBMCs, taken from a glioma patient whose treatment included an IDH1 peptide vaccine. These receptors originate from a man aged 35-49 years with glioma. Some clones in this sample may be carry-over from other donors' samples.

The gene calls are TRBV5-1 and TRBJ2-1; possibly TRBD1 for D (6 bases). Trimming stripped 4 bases from V and 5 bases from J, with 13 bases between. The CDR3 is made up of 14 amino acids. Germline-derived CDR1 and CDR2 are SGHRS and YFSETQ. CDR3 protein: CASSRQARDNEQFF. The CDR3 DNA reads TGCGCCAGCAGCCGACAGGCTCGGGACAATGAGCAGTTCTTC.

CDR3: CASGARGLLNQPQHF. DNA of the CDR3: TGTGCCAGCGGAGCCAGGGGGTTACTCAATCAGCCCCAGCATTTT. The chain joins TRBV2 to TRBJ1-5; 7 nucleotides agree with TRBD1. The CDR3 is 15 residues long. Germline CDR1 reads SNHLY; CDR2 reads FYNNEI. Losses at the gene ends were 8 bases for V and 3 bases for J; bases not matched to a gene: 10.